This passage covers 8 T cell receptor beta chains from one sample sequenced in a study of cytomegalovirus exposure and HLA in healthy donors. Use of 60 Vbeta and 13 Jbeta primers characterized the PCR. Profiling relied on immunoSEQ multiplex PCR, and the TCRdb table lists in-frame clones only, not all of them. The sample lists approximately 190,000 clones, 65% to 85% occurring once. Sequencing input: PBMCs. Receptor source: a man aged 50 to 60 in good health and CMV-seronegative.

Turning to this clone: One end of the junction fails to match germline, which may point to a read error. The V and J genes are TRBV11-3 and TRBJ2-1; D remains ambiguous. Germline V gives CDR1 SGHNT, CDR2 YENEEA. This CDR3 has 15 amino acids. The chain's CDR3 is CASSLGSKSSNEQFF. The CDR3 DNA reads as TGTGCCAGCAGCTTAGGCTCTAAATCCTCCAATGAGCAGTTCTTC. Combining the CDR3 with reference TRBV11-3 and TRBJ2-1 gives the whole variable domain EAGVVQSPRYKIIEKKQPVAFWCNPISGHNTLYWYLQNLGQGPELLIRYENEEAVDDSQLPKDRFSAERLKGVDSTLKIQPAELGDSAVYLCASSLGSKSSNEQFFGPGTRLTVL.

V usage is TRBV27 and J usage is TRBJ2-1; D uncertain. The CDR3 is 13 amino acids. V shed 3 bases and J shed 4 bases, with 7 bases lying between them. The germline V gene encodes CDR1 MNHEY and CDR2 SMNVEV (reference sequence). In DNA, the CDR3 is TGTGCCAGCAGTTTCTCAGGATACAATGAGCAGTTCTTC. Translated: CASSFSGYNEQFF.

This clone appeared a few times. V usage is TRBV7-2 and J usage is TRBJ2-3, with 7 bases aligning to TRBD2. The V gene's germline CDR1 is SGHTA and CDR2 FQGNSA. J lost 1 base, V lost 1 base, and 2 bases had no gene match. CDR3 length: 15 residues. CDR3 nucleotides: TGTGCCAGCAGCTTAGGGGCGGGGGGCACAGATACGCAGTATTTT. Amino acid sequence: CASSLGAGGTDTQYF.

This rearrangement joins TRBV11-2 to TRBJ2-7; 9 bases line up with TRBD1. There are 14 residues in the CDR3. The J segment lost 3 bases and the V segment lost 6 bases, leaving 6 bases of the junction unmatched. The germline V gene encodes CDR1 SGHAT and CDR2 FQNNGV. CDR3 sequence: CASRSGTGSYEQYF. CDR3 DNA sequence: TGTGCCAGCAGGTCCGGGACAGGGAGCTACGAGCAGTACTTC.

This clone was recorded only once. This chain uses TRBV7-8 with TRBJ1-5; the match to TRBD1 covers 10 bases. Unmatched junction bases numbered 5, after V lost 1 base and J lost 11 bases. CDR1 SGHVS and CDR2 FQNEAQ come from the germline V gene. CDR3 length: 14 amino acids. In DNA form, the CDR3 reads TGTGCCAGCAGCTTAGGACAGGGGGCCAGGACCCAGCATTTT. It translates to CASSLGQGARTQHF. Full variable domain (remainder filled in from reference TRBV7-8 and TRBJ1-5): GAGVSQSPRYKVAKRGQDVALRCDPISGHVSLFWYQQALGQGPEFLTYFQNEAQLDKSGLPSDRFFAERPEGSVSTLKIQRTQQEDSAVYLCASSLGQGARTQHFGDGTRLSIL.

This chain joins TRBV5-4 and TRBJ1-1; 8 bases line up with TRBD1. CDR3 size: 14 residues. Trimming took 4 bases from V and 1 from J; bases not matched to a gene: 3. Per germline, CDR1 SGHNT and CDR2 YYREEE (reference sequence). The CDR3 region is CASSRQGWNTEAFF. The CDR3 region has the DNA TGTGCCAGCAGCCGACAGGGGTGGAACACTGAAGCTTTCTTT.

The chain is built from TRBV30 and TRBJ1-5; D is undetermined. Germline V gives CDR1 GTSNPN, CDR2 SVGIG (reference sequence). The V and J ends lost 3 bases and 0 bases respectively, with 6 bases between them. This CDR3 comprises 13 residues. DNA for the CDR3: TGTGCCTGGAGCGGGGTTAGCAATCAGCCCCAGCATTTT. It codes for CAWSGVSNQPQHF.

The V call is TRBV15, the J call TRBJ1-4; D is possibly TRBD1 (6 bases). Trimming took 0 bases from V and 4 from J, leaving 12 bases between them. The germline CDR1 and CDR2 sequences are LNHNV and YYDKDF (reference sequence). The CDR3 has 16 amino acids. The DNA for the CDR3 is TGTGCCACCAGCAGAGACAAGACAGGATTTAATGAAAAACTGTTTTTT. This codes for CATSRDKTGFNEKLFF.